This T cell receptor beta chain was profiled in a study of beta chain features in type 1 diabetes. Findings and limits, study-wide: A PCR bias possibly favoring shorter templates would apply equally to patients and controls.

Sorting based on CD45RO/CCR7/CD25/CD127/CD95/CD27 separated CD4+ naive, central memory, regulatory and stem cell-like memory cells. The authors reverse transcribed all of the isolated RNA, so sequencing captured expressed TCRB transcripts. Roughly 3.57 million reads on average were seen across naive, central memory and regulatory T cell samples. TCRdb's copy holds only in-frame clones and misses some; the assay was immunoSEQ multiplex PCR. The table lists hundreds of thousands of clones, around 10% of them singletons. Points on this clone: What it recognizes is unknown.

CDR3 length equals 12 residues. V lost 4 bases, J lost 11 bases, and 11 bases lay in between. CDR1 and CDR2 (germline): MGHDK, SYGVNS. J is TRBJ1-4 and V is TRBV25-1; D is possibly TRBD1 (5 bases). Sequencing used naive CD4+ T cells from blood. The clonotype comes from a woman between 25 and 40 years old in good health. This chain's CDR3 is CASSGLRGKLFF. The DNA for the CDR3 is TGTGCCAGCAGTGGTCTACGGGGGAAACTGTTTTTT.